The next 20 T cell receptor beta chains were all read from a single sample in a study of control samples from healthy donors and cancer patients. Some clones are missing from TCRdb's copy, which holds only in-frame ones; the method was immunoSEQ multiplex PCR. The sample carries approximately 69,000 clones, roughly nine tenths recorded once. The sequenced material came from PBMCs. The source is a man in his fifties or sixties with colorectal cancer.

For the CDR3, the DNA is TGCGCCAGCAGTCCAAATAGCGGGTCCTCCTACGAGCAGTACTTC. Translation: CASSPNSGSSYEQYF. V gene TRBV4-3 combines with J gene TRBJ2-7, with TRBD2 matching 7 bases. The CDR3 totals 15 residues. CDR1 is LGHNA and CDR2 is YSLEER in the germline V gene. Unmatched junction bases numbered 8, after V lost 6 bases and J lost 0 bases.

This rearrangement joins TRBV2 to TRBJ2-1; the D gene is possibly TRBD2 (7 bases). This CDR3 is 15 amino acids long. Germline CDR1 and CDR2: SNHLY and FYNNEI. The V end was cut by 6 bases, the J end by 1 base, with 13 bases between. CDR3 amino acids: CASRMAGASYNEQFF. The CDR3, as DNA: TGTGCCAGCAGAATGGCGGGGGCTTCCTACAATGAGCAGTTCTTC.

The CDR3 loop is CASIGGSYEQYF. For the CDR3, the DNA is TGTGCCAGCATTGGTGGAAGCTACGAGCAGTACTTC. The V gene is TRBV2, the J gene TRBJ2-7; D is ambiguous. The CDR3 totals 12 residues. Looked up from germline, CDR1 is SNHLY and CDR2 is FYNNEI. Between the trimmed V and J ends, which lost 7 bases and 3 bases, there was a span of 10 bases.

The J gene is TRBJ2-7, the V gene TRBV6-2 or TRBV6-3; D is undetermined. Trimming removed 2 bases from V and 5 bases from J, with 7 bases in between. Germline V gene sequence: CDR1 MNHEY, CDR2 SVGEGT. This CDR3 contains 12 residues. The CDR3 is CASSYAANEQYF. The CDR3 coding sequence is TGTGCCAGCAGTTACGCAGCAAACGAGCAGTACTTC.

The chain employs TRBV4-3 and TRBJ2-7, with 8 bases that match TRBD2. After removal of 0 bases from V and 1 base from J, the junction contained 14 bases not matched to a gene. Germline V gene sequence: CDR1 LGHNA, CDR2 YSLEER. The length of the CDR3 is 19 residues. CDR3 loop: CASSQDQFRGGSPSYEQYF. CDR3 sequence (DNA): TGCGCCAGCAGCCAAGATCAATTCCGGGGGGGCTCTCCTTCCTACGAGCAGTACTTC.

This rearrangement joins TRBV5-6 to TRBJ1-1; D perhaps matches TRBD1 (5 bases). This CDR3 spans 15 amino acids. Trimming stripped 5 bases from V and 2 bases from J, with 16 bases between. CDR1 and CDR2 (germline): SGHDT, YYEEEE. Here the CDR3 reads CASSPLGRGNTEAFF. In nucleotides, the CDR3 is TGTGCCAGCAGTCCCTTAGGGAGGGGCAACACTGAAGCTTTCTTT. The complete variable domain, with remaining parts taken from reference TRBV5-6 and TRBJ1-1, reads DAGVTQSPTHLIKTRGQQVTLRCSPKSGHDTVSWYQQALGQGPQFIFQYYEEEERQRGNFPDRFSGHQFPNYSSELNVNALLLGDSALYLCASSPLGRGNTEAFFGQGTRLTVV.

This sequence joins TRBV5-1 and TRBJ1-5; D is perhaps TRBD1 (6 bases). The CDR3 spans 13 residues. V lost 4 bases, J lost 6 bases, and 11 bases lay in between. CDR1 SGHRS and CDR2 YFSETQ come from the germline V gene. DNA for the CDR3: TGCGCCAGCAGCCTCACAGGGTTTCAGCCCCAGCATTTT. This gives the protein CASSLTGFQPQHF.

V is TRBV5-5 and J is TRBJ2-2; 9 bases match TRBD1. This CDR3 has 15 amino acids. The V and J ends lost 3 bases and 6 bases, in that order; junction bases with no gene match: 6. Germline values: CDR1 SGHKS, CDR2 YYEKEE (reference sequence). The CDR3 reads CASSWGQGSSGELFF. DNA of the CDR3: TGTGCCAGCAGCTGGGGACAGGGCTCCTCCGGGGAGCTGTTTTTT.

The chain carries TRBV7-8 and TRBJ2-3, with D perhaps assigned TRBD1 or TRBD2 (6 bases each). This CDR3 has 15 amino acids. Germline assignment: CDR1 SGHVS and CDR2 FQNEAQ. V gave up 5 bases and J gave up 1 base, with 13 bases separating them. CDR3 DNA: TGTGCCAGCAGCCTATTACGGGGGCGCACAGATACGCAGTATTTT. Amino acids: CASSLLRGRTDTQYF.

The rearrangement links TRBV2 to TRBJ1-5; D is unresolved. CDR3 length: 15 residues. Trimming removed 3 bases at V and 2 bases at J, with 11 bases between. The germline V gene has CDR1 SNHLY and CDR2 FYNNEI. The CDR3 spells CASSEYLGGNQPQHF. The CDR3 DNA is TGTGCCAGCAGTGAGTATCTCGGCGGCAATCAGCCCCAGCATTTT.

The rearrangement uses TRBV28 and TRBJ1-1, with 8 nucleotides matching TRBD1. Trimming took 3 bases from V and 8 from J; bases not matched to a gene: 2. The CDR3 is made up of 12 amino acids. The germline CDR1 and CDR2 sequences are MDHEN and SYDVKM. The CDR3 DNA reads as TGTGCCAGCAGTTTTGGGGACAGGGAAGCTTTCTTT. Protein sequence: CASSFGDREAFF.

The sample holds a few counts of this clone. J is TRBJ2-3 and V is TRBV12-3 or TRBV12-4; D is unresolved. The CDR3 sequence is 11 residues long. V lost 4 bases and J 2 bases, leaving 1 base between the germline ends. The chain's CDR3 is CASSYTDTQYF. In DNA form, the CDR3 reads TGTGCCAGCAGTTACACAGATACGCAGTATTTT.

The chain recombines TRBV4-1 with TRBJ2-7; possibly TRBD2 for D (5 bases). V lost 0 bases and J 6 bases, leaving 9 bases between the germline ends. The germline V gene has CDR1 MGHRA and CDR2 YSYEKL. The CDR3 is made up of 13 amino acids. CDR3: CASSQDRDFEQYF. The CDR3 nucleotides read TGCGCCAGCAGCCAAGACCGGGATTTCGAGCAGTACTTC.

The rearrangement links TRBV5-5 to TRBJ2-5, with TRBD2 identical over 9 bases. CDR3 length equals 16 residues. The V and J ends lost 7 bases and 1 base, in that order; junction bases with no gene match: 11. Germline CDR1 and CDR2: SGHKS and YYEKEE (reference sequence). DNA of the CDR3: TGTGCCAGCGCAAAAGGGACTAGCCTCACCCAAGAGACCCAGTACTTC. Translating it yields CASAKGTSLTQETQYF.

This rearrangement joins TRBV18 to TRBJ1-3; D call uncertain. V lost 2 bases to trimming and J lost 4 bases, with 9 bases between them. The CDR3 runs 14 residues. Germline CDR1 reads KGHSH; CDR2 reads LQKENI. The CDR3 loop reads CASSPKVSGNTIYF. CDR3 coding DNA: TGTGCCAGCTCACCAAAGGTTTCCGGAAACACCATATATTTT.

The rearrangement joins TRBV18 to TRBJ1-4; D is perhaps TRBD1 (6 bases). This CDR3 comprises 16 residues. V shed 3 bases and J shed 3 bases, with 14 bases lying between them. CDR1 KGHSH and CDR2 LQKENI come from the germline V gene. The CDR3: CASSPQGQTSNEKLFF. The DNA of the CDR3 is TGTGCCAGCTCACCTCAAGGACAGACATCTAATGAAAAACTGTTTTTT.

The rearrangement joins TRBV7-9 to TRBJ2-3; TRBD2 is a possible D gene (5 bases). This CDR3 comprises 14 residues. Trimming pared 2 bases from V and 5 bases from J, leaving 11 bases between. Germline V gene lookup returns CDR1 SEHNR and CDR2 FQNEAQ (reference sequence). The CDR3 DNA sequence: TGTGCCAGCAGCTTAAGTGGGCGGGTAGATACGCAGTATTTT. The encoded protein is CASSLSGRVDTQYF.

V is TRBV27 and J is TRBJ2-2; possibly TRBD1 for D (7 bases). Trimming took off 6 bases at V and 4 bases at J, with 18 bases between the two ends. CDR3 length equals 16 residues. Germline assignment: CDR1 MNHEY and CDR2 SMNVEV (reference sequence). The CDR3: CASRPGAAGGTGELFF. The DNA of the CDR3 is TGTGCCAGCAGACCGGGGGCAGCAGGGGGCACCGGGGAGCTGTTTTTT.

The V call is TRBV14, the J call TRBJ2-3; D is possibly TRBD2 (6 bases). The germline gives CDR1 SGHDN, CDR2 FVKESK. V dropped 1 base and J dropped 4 bases, with 12 bases sitting between them. CDR3 length equals 15 residues. The CDR3 region has the DNA TGTGCCAGCAGCCAAGTGGGGGGAGCCGCAGATACGCAGTATTTT. Protein product: CASSQVGGAADTQYF. The full variable domain, rest sourced from reference TRBV14 and TRBJ2-3, is EAGVTQFPSHSVIEKGQTVTLRCDPISGHDNLYWYRRVMGKEIKFLLHFVKESKQDESGMPNNRFLAERTGGTYSTLKVQPAELEDSGVYFCASSQVGGAADTQYFGPGTRLTVL.

V gene TRBV6-2 or TRBV6-3 combines with J gene TRBJ1-6; D not resolved. This CDR3 contains 13 residues. The germline gives CDR1 MNHEY, CDR2 SVGEGT. Trimming cost V 2 bases and J 13 bases, with 12 bases left between them. CDR3 nucleotides: TGTGCCAGCAGTTACGGTCCCAAGGGTCCCCTCCACTTT. Its protein is CASSYGPKGPLHF.